The table lists the clone carrying this T cell receptor beta chain with a count of one. The V gene lost 2 bases and the J gene lost 3 bases, with 11 bases spanning the gap. Germline assignment: CDR1 MNHEY and CDR2 SMNVEV (reference sequence). This CDR3 contains 15 residues. The sample comes from a study of blood T cell repertoires in COVID-19. Study-wide context: From the United States, Italy and Spain came samples of acute and convalescent COVID-19.

The method was immunoSEQ multiplex PCR; TCRdb's version includes in-frame clones alone and lacks a portion of them. The sample holds 29,000 or so clones; nearly 80% are singletons and the top ten take 45% to 50%. Material for sequencing was peripheral blood. This clonotype was obtained from an older woman with acute or convalescent COVID-19. The rearrangement links TRBV27 to TRBJ2-4; D is uncertain. In nucleotides, the CDR3 is TGTGCCAGCAGTTTACCGCCTCCGGGCAAAAACATTCAGTACTTC. This translates into CASSLPPPGKNIQYF.